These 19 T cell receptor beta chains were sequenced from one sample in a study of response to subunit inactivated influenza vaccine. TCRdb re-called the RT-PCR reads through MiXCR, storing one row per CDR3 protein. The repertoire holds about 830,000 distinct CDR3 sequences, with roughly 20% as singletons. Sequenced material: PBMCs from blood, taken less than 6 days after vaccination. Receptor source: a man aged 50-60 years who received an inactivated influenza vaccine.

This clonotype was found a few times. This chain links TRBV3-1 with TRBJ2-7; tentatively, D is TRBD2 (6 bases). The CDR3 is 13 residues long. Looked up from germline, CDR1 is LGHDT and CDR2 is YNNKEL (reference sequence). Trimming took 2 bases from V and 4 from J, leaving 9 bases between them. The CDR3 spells CASSQSGGYEQYF. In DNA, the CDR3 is TGTGCCAGCAGCCAATCCGGGGGATACGAGCAGTACTTC.

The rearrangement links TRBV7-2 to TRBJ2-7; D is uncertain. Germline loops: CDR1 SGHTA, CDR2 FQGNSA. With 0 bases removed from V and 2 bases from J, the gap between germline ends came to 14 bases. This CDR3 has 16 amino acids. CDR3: CASSLAPNSPTYEQYF. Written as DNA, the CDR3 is TGTGCCAGCAGCTTAGCCCCTAACTCCCCAACCTACGAGCAGTACTTC.

The DNA for the CDR3 is TGCAGTGCCCTAAAGGGCGCTAGTGGGCATGAGCAGTTCTTC. Protein: CSALKGASGHEQFF. The chain couples TRBV20-1 to TRBJ2-1, with D unresolved. The length of the CDR3 is 14 residues. Trimming shortened V by 6 bases and J by 8 bases, and 20 bases separated the two germline ends. Germline V gene sequence: CDR1 DFQATT, CDR2 SNEGSKA (reference sequence).

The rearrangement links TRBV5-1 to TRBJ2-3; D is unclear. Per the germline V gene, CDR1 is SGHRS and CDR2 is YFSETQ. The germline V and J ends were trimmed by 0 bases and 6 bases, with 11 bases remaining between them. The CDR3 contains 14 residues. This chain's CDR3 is CASSLGRLRDTQYF. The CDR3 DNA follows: TGCGCCAGCAGCTTGGGCAGGCTTCGGGATACGCAGTATTTT.

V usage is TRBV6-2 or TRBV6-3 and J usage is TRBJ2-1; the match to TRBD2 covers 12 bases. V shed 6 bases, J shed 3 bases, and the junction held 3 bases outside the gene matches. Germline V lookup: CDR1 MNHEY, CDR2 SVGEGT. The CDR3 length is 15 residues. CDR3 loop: CASRTSGGFYNEQFF. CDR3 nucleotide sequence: TGTGCCAGCAGGACTAGCGGGGGCTTCTACAATGAGCAGTTCTTC.

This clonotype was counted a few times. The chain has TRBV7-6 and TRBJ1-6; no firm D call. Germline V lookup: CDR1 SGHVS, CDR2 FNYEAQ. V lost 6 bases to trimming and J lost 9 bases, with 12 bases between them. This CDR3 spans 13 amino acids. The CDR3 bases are TGTGCCAGCAGGTCGGCAGCGGGTTCACCCCTCCACTTT. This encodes CASRSAAGSPLHF.

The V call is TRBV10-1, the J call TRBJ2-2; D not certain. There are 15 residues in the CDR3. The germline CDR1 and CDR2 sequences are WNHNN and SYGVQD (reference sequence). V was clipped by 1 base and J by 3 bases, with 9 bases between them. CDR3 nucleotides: TGCGCCAGCAGTGAGTGGCTTGGGGACACCGGGGAGCTGTTTTTT. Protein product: CASSEWLGDTGELFF.

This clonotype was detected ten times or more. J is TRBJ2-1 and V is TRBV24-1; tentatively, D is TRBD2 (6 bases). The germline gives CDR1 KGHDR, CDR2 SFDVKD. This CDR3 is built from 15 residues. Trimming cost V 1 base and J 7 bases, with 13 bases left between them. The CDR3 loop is CATSDLGGKGNEQFF. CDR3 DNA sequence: TGTGCCACCAGTGATTTAGGAGGGAAAGGGAATGAGCAGTTCTTC.

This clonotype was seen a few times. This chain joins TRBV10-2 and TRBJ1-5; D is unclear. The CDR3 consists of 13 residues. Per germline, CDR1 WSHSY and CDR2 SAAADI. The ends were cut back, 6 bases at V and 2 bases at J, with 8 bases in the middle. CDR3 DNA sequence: TGCGCCAGCAGGGGTCACGGCAATCAGCCCCAGCATTTT. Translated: CASRGHGNQPQHF.

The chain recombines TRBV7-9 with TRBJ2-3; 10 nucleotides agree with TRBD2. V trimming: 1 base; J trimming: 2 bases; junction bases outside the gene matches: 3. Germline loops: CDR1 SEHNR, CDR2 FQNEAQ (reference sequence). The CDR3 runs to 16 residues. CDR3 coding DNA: TGTGCCAGCAGCTTAGAGGGACTAGCGCTCACAGATACGCAGTATTTT. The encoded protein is CASSLEGLALTDTQYF.

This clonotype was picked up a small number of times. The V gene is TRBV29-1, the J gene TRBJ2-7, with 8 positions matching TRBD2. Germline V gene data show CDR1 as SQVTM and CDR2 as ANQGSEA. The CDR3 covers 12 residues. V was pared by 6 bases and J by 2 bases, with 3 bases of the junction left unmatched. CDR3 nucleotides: TGCAGCGTCAGACTAGCGACCTACGAGCAGTACTTC. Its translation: CSVRLATYEQYF.

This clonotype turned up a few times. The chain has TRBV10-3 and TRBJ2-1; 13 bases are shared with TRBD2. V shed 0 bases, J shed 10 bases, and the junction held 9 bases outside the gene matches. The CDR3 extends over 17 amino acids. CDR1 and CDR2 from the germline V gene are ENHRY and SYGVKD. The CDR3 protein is CAISESGGLAGVLEQFF. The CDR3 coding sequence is TGTGCCATCAGTGAGTCAGGAGGACTAGCGGGAGTACTAGAGCAGTTCTTC.

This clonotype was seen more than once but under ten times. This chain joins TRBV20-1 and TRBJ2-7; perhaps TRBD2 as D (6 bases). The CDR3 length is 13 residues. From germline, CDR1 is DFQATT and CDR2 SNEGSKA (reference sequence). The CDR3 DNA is TGCAGGACTAGAGACAAGAGCTCCTACGAGCAGTACTTC. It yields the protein CRTRDKSSYEQYF.

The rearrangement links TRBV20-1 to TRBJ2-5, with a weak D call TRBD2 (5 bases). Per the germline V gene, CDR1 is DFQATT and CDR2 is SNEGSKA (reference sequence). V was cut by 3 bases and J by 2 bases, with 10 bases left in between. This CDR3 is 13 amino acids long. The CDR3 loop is CSASTPGQETQYF. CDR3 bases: TGCAGTGCTAGTACACCGGGACAAGAGACCCAGTACTTC.

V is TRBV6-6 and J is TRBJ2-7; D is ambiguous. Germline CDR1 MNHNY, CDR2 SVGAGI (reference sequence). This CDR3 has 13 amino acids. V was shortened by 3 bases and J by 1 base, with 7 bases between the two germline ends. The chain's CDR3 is CASSYDISYEQYF. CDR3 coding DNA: TGTGCCAGCAGTTATGACATTTCCTACGAGCAGTACTTC.

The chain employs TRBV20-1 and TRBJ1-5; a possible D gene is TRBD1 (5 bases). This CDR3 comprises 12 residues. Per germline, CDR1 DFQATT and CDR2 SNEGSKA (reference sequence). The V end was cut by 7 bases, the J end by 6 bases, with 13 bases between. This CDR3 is CSGGGRGQPQHF. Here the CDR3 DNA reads TGCAGTGGCGGGGGTCGTGGTCAGCCCCAGCATTTT.

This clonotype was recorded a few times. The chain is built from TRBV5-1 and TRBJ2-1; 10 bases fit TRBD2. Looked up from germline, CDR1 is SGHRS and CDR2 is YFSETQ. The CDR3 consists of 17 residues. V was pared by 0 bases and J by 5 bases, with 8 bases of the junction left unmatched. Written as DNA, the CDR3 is TGCGCCAGCAGCTTGGCCGGTATAGCGGGGGGCAACAATGAGCAGTTCTTC. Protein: CASSLAGIAGGNNEQFF. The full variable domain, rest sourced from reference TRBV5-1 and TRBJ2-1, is KAGVTQTPRYLIKTRGQQVTLSCSPISGHRSVSWYQQTPGQGLQFLFEYFSETQRNKGNFPGRFSGRQFSNSRSEMNVSTLELGDSALYLCASSLAGIAGGNNEQFFGPGTRLTVL.

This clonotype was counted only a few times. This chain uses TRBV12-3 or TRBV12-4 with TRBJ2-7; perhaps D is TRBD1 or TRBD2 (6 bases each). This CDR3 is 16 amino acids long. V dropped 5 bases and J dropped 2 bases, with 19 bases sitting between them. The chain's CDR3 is CASSLGGSPKAYEQYF. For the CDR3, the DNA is TGTGCCAGCAGTCTAGGGGGGTCCCCGAAGGCCTACGAGCAGTACTTC.

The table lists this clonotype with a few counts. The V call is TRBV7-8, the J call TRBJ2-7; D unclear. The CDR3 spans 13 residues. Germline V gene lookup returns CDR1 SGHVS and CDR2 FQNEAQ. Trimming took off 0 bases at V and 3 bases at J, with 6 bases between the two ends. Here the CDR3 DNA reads TGTGCCAGCAGCTTAGCGGAGTACTACGAGCAGTACTTC. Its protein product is CASSLAEYYEQYF.